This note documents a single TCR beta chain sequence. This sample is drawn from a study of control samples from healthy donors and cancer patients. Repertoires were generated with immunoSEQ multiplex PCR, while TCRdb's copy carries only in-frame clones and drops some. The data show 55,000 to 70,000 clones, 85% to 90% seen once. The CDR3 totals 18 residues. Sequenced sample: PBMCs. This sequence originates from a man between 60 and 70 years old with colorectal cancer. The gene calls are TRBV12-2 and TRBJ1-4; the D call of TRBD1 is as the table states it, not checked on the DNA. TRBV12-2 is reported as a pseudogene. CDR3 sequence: CASRLAGTDPVVNEKLFF. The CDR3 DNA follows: TGTGCAAGTCGCTTAGCTGGGACAGACCCGGTGGTTAATGAAAAACTGTTTTTT.